Listed here are 8 T cell receptor beta chains from one sample, sequenced in a study of CD8 T cells in ankylosing spondylitis. TCRdb used MiXCR to reprocess the 5' RACE reads, holding one entry per CDR3 protein. The repertoire holds about 210,000 distinct CDR3 sequences, with about 7% as singletons. The antigens these receptors bind are not known. Study-wide results and caveats: Ankylosing spondylitis blood appeared to be characterized by a TCR beta motif of about eight highly homologous variants.

The source material was blood, either unsorted or a sorted T cell fraction (not recorded which). All receptors come from a male donor with ankylosing spondylitis.

This clonotype was found many times. The V gene is TRBV9, the J gene TRBJ1-6; no clear D gene. Germline V gene sequence: CDR1 SGDLS, CDR2 YYNGEE. V lost 4 bases and J lost 7, with 21 bases in between. This CDR3 is 17 amino acids long. The CDR3 sequence: CASSPEGRAGLNSPLHF. The DNA for the CDR3 is TGTGCCAGCAGCCCAGAGGGTAGGGCAGGCCTCAATTCACCCCTCCACTTT.

This clonotype was counted a few times. The chain has TRBV20-1 and TRBJ2-1; tentatively, D is TRBD2 (5 bases). The CDR3 is 15 amino acids. CDR1 and CDR2 (germline): DFQATT, SNEGSKA (reference sequence). Trimming took 2 bases from V and 4 from J, leaving 15 bases between them. CDR3 in DNA: TGCAGTGCTAGAACAGCGGAGCCGGGTTACAATGAGCAGTTCTTC. The encoded protein is CSARTAEPGYNEQFF.

V and J are TRBV20-1 and TRBJ2-1, with D perhaps matching TRBD2 (6 bases). V was pared by 5 bases and J by 3 bases, with 17 bases between. Germline loops: CDR1 DFQATT, CDR2 SNEGSKA (reference sequence). CDR3 length: 15 residues. CDR3 in amino acids: CSAPNSGTGYNEQFF. Here the CDR3 DNA reads TGCAGTGCTCCGAATTCCGGGACTGGCTACAATGAGCAGTTCTTC.

This clonotype has at least ten counts. The gene calls are TRBV6-1 and TRBJ2-7, with 7 bases aligning to TRBD1. The V gene's germline CDR1 is MNHNS and CDR2 SASEGT. After removal of 4 bases from V and 5 bases from J, the junction contained 11 bases not matched to a gene. The CDR3 runs 15 residues. The CDR3 spells CASSVLTGKAHEQYF. In DNA, the CDR3 is TGTGCCAGCAGTGTGCTGACAGGGAAAGCCCACGAGCAGTACTTC.

In its sample, this clonotype was seen many times. In DNA form, the CDR3 reads TGTGCCAGCAGGTATTGGGGCGGGCAAGAGACCCAGTACTTC. It translates to CASRYWGGQETQYF. This chain connects TRBV28 to TRBJ2-5; D possibly matches TRBD1 or TRBD2 (5 bases each). CDR1 MDHEN and CDR2 SYDVKM come from the germline V gene. V was clipped by 6 bases and J by 2 bases, with 13 bases between them. The CDR3 consists of 14 residues.

This clonotype occurred many times. The chain has TRBV9 and TRBJ1-4; TRBD1 is a possible D gene (5 bases). The CDR3 length is 13 residues. V was trimmed by 5 bases and J by 11 bases, leaving 16 bases between them. The germline V gene has CDR1 SGDLS and CDR2 YYNGEE. The CDR3: CASRGTGRKKLFF. The DNA for the CDR3 is TGTGCCAGCAGGGGGACGGGAAGGAAGAAACTGTTTTTT. Looking up the rest from reference TRBV9 and TRBJ1-4 gives the full variable domain: DSGVTQTPKHLITATGQRVTLRCSPRSGDLSVYWYQQSLDQGLQFLIQYYNGEERAKGNILERFSAQQFPDLHSELNLSSLELGDSALYFCASRGTGRKKLFFGSGTQLSVL.

This clonotype was picked up many times. The rearrangement links TRBV4-3 to TRBJ2-7, with TRBD2 matching 8 bases. Looked up from germline, CDR1 is LGHNA and CDR2 is YSLEER. The CDR3 totals 16 residues. V lost 1 base, J lost 0 bases, and 5 bases stayed unmatched. The CDR3 DNA reads TGCGCCAGCAGCCAAGCAATAGCGGGGAGCTCCTACGAGCAGTACTTC. Its protein product is CASSQAIAGSSYEQYF.

Here the CDR3 DNA reads TGCGCCAGCAGCCAAGGAGGACAGGGGATCGAGGATGGCTACACCTTC. Translating it yields CASSQGGQGIEDGYTF. The V gene is TRBV4-1, the J gene TRBJ1-2; 9 nucleotides match TRBD1. V was clipped by 1 base and J by 6 bases; unmatched bases: 9. CDR1 is MGHRA and CDR2 is YSYEKL in the germline V gene. This CDR3 comprises 16 residues.